This T cell receptor (beta chain) was captured by sequencing in a study of breast tumors, draining lymph nodes, adjacent tissues. Overall study findings and caveats: Data fit most tumor T cells coming from lymph node, expanding in tumor. Compared with basal-like, luminal-like tumors shared significantly more repertoire with nontumor tissue. Data only fit, rather than demonstrated, lymph node origin of most tumor T cells. Tumors had less TCR diversity than lymph nodes, more than nontumor tissue.

In TCRdb, the multiplex PCR reads were re-called with MiXCR into one record per CDR3 protein. The sample yields about 220,000 distinct CDR3 sequences, 30% to 35% seen once. As to this clonotype: The antigen is undetermined. One junction end does not reproduce the germline sequence, and a read error may be involved.

Axillary draining lymph nodes of breast cancer patients supplied the node samples. Germline loops: CDR1 SGHNT, CDR2 YYREEE (reference sequence). This CDR3 comprises 15 residues. This clonotype was sampled from a female donor with breast cancer. Some clones in this sample may be carry-over from other donors' samples. The sample consisted of axillary lymph node tissue. The gene calls are TRBV5-4 and TRBJ1-6, with TRBD1 as a possible D gene (5 bases). The DNA for the CDR3 is TGTGTCAGCAGCTTCGGGGGGAACAGCAATTCACCCCTCCACTTT. It codes for CVSSFGGNSNSPLHF. The whole variable domain, remainder taken from reference TRBV5-4 and TRBJ1-6, is ETGVTQSPTHLIKTRGQQVTLRCSSQSGHNTVSWYQQALGQGPQFIFQYYREEENGRGNFPPRFSGLQFPNYSSELNVNALELDDSALYLCVSSFGGNSNSPLHFGNGTRLTVT.